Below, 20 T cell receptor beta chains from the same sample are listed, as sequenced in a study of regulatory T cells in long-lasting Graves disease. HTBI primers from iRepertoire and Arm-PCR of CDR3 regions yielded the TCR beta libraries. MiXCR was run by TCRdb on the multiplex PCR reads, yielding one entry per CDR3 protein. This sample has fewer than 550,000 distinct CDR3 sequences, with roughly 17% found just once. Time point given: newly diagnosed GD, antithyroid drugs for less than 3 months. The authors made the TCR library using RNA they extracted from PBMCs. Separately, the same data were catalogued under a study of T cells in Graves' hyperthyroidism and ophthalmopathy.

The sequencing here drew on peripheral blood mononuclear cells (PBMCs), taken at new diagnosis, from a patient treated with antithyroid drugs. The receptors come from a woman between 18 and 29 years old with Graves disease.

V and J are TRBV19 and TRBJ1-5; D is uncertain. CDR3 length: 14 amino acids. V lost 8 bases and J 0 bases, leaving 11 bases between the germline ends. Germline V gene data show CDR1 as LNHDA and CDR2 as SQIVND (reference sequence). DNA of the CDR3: TGTGCCAGTCGACCGGCATATAGCAATCAGCCCCAGCATTTT. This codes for CASRPAYSNQPQHF. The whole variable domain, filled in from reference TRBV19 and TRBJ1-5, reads DGGITQSPKYLFRKEGQNVTLSCEQNLNHDAMYWYRQDPGQGLRLIYYSQIVNDFQKGDIAEGYSVSREKKESFPLTVTSAQKNPTAFYLCASRPAYSNQPQHFGDGTRLSIL.

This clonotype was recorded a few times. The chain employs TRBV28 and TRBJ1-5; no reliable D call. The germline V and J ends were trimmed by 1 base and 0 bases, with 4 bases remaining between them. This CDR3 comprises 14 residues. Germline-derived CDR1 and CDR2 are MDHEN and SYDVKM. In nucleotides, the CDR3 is TGTGCCAGCAGTTTATTGATTAGCAATCAGCCCCAGCATTTT. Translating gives CASSLLISNQPQHF.

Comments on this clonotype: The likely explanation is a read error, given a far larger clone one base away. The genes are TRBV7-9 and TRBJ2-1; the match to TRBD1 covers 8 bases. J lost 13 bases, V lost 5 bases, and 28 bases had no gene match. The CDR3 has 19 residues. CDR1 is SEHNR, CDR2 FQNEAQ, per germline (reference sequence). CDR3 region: CASSPEWTSQGAGWETQFF. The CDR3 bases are TGTGCCAGCAGCCCAGAGTGGACGAGCCAGGGGGCGGGCTGGGAGACCCAGTTCTTC. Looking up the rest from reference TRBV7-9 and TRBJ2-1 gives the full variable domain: DTGVSQNPRHKITKRGQNVTFRCDPISEHNRLYWYRQTLGQGPEFLTYFQNEAQLEKSRLLSDRFSAERPKGSFSTLEIQRTEQGDSAMYLCASSPEWTSQGAGWETQFFGPGTRLTVL.

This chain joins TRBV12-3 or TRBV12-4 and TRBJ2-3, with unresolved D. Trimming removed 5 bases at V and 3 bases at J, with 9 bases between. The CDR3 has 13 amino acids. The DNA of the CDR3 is TGTGCCAGCAGTGACGTCTGGACAGATACGCAGTATTTT. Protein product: CASSDVWTDTQYF.

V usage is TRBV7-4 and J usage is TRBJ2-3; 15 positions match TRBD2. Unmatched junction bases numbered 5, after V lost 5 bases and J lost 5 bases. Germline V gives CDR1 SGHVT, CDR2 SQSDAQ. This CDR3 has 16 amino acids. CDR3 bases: TGTGCCAGCAGCGTAGGGACTAGCGGGAGGTTAGATACGCAGTATTTT. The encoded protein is CASSVGTSGRLDTQYF.

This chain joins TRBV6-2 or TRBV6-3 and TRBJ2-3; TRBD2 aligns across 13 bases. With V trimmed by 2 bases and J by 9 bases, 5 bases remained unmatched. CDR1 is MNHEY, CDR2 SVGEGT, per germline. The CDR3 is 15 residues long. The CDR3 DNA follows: TGTGCCAGCAGTTACCTGGGACTAGCGGGGTGGACGCAGTATTTT. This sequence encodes CASSYLGLAGWTQYF.

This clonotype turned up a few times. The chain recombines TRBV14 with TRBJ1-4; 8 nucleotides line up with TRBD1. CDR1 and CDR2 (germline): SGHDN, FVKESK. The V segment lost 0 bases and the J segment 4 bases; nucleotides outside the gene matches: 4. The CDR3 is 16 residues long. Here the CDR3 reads CASSQDWTGINEKLFF. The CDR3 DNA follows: TGTGCCAGCAGCCAAGACTGGACAGGGATTAATGAAAAACTGTTTTTT.

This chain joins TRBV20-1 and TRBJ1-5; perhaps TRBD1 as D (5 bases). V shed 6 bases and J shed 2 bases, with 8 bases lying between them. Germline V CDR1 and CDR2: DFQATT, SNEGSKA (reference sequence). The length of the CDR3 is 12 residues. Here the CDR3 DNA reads TGCAGTGCCCAGACAGGCAATCAGCCCCAGCATTTT. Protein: CSAQTGNQPQHF.

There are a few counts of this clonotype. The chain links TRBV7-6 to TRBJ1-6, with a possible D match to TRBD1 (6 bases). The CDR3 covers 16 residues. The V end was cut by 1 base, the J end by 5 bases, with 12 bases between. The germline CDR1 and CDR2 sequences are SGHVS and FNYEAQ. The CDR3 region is CASSLGAGANNSPLHF. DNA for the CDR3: TGTGCCAGCAGCTTAGGGGCAGGGGCAAATAATTCACCCCTCCACTTT.

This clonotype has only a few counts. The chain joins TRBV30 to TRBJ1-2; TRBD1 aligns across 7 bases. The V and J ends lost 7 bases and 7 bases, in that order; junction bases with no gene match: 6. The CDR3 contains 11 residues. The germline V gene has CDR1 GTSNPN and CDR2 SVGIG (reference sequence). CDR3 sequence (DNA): TGTGCCTACTCAGGGACAGCTGGCTACACCTTC. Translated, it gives CAYSGTAGYTF. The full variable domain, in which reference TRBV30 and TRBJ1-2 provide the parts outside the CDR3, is SQTIHQWPATLVQPVGSPLSLECTVEGTSNPNLYWYRQAAGRGLQLLFYSVGIGQISSEVPQNLSASRPQDRQFILSSKKLLLSDSGFYLCAYSGTAGYTFGSGTRLTVV.

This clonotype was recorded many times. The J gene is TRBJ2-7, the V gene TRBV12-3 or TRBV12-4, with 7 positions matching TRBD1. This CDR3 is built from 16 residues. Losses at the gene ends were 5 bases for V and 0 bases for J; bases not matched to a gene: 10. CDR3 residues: CASSPSRDSISYEQYF. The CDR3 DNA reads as TGTGCCAGCAGTCCTTCCCGGGACAGCATCTCCTACGAGCAGTACTTC.

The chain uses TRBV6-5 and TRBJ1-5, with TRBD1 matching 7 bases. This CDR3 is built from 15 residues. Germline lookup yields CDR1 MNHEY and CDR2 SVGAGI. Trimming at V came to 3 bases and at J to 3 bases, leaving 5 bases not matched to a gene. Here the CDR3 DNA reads TGTGCCAGCAGTTATTCCGGACAGGTCAATCAGCCCCAGCATTTT. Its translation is CASSYSGQVNQPQHF.

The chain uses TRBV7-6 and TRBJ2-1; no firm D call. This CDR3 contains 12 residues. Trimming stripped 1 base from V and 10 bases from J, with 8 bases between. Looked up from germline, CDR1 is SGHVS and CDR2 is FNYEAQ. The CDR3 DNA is TGTGCCAGCAGCTTAGGGGGTTCCGAGCAGTTCTTC. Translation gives CASSLGGSEQFF.

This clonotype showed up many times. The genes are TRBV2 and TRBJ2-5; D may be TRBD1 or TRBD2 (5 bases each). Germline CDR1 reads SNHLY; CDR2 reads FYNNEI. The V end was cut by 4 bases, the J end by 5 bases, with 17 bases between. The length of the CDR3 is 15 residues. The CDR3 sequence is CASSGGRVRRETQYF. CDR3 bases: TGTGCCAGCAGTGGCGGCAGGGTGAGGAGGGAGACCCAGTACTTC. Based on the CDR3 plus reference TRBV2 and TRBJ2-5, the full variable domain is EPEVTQTPSHQVTQMGQEVILRCVPISNHLYFYWYRQILGQKVEFLVSFYNNEISEKSEIFDDQFSVERPDGSNFTLKIRSTKLEDSAMYFCASSGGRVRRETQYFGPGTRLLVL.

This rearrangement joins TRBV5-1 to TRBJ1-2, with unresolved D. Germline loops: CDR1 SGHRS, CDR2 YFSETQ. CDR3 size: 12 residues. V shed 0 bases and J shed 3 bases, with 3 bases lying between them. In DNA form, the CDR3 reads TGCGCCAGCAGCTTGGGTTACTATGGCTACACCTTC. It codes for CASSLGYYGYTF.

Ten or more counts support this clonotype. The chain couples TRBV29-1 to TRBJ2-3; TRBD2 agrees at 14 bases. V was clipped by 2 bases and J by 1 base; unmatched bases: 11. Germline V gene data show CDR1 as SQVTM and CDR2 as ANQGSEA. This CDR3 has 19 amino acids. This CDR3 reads CSVEKTSGRVITGTDTQYF. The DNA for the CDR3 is TGCAGCGTTGAAAAGACTAGCGGGAGGGTCATAACCGGCACAGATACGCAGTATTTT.

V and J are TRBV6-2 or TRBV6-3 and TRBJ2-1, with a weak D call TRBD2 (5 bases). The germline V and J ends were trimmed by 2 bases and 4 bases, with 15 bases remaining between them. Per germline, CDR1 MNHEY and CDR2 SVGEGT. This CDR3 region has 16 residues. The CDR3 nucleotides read TGTGCCAGCAGTTACCCGAGACTACCGAATTACAATGAGCAGTTCTTC. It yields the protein CASSYPRLPNYNEQFF.

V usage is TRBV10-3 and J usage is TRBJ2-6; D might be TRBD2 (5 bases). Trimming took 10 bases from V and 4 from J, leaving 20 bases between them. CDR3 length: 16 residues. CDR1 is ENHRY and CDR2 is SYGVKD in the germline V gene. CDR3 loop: CASSPIEGSGANVLTF. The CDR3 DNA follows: TGTGCCAGCAGCCCAATCGAGGGCTCCGGGGCCAACGTCCTGACTTTC.

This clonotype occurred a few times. CDR3 nucleotide sequence: TGCAGCGTTGAAGATCTCCCTAGCGGGAAGAACAATGAGCAGTTCTTC. Translation gives CSVEDLPSGKNNEQFF. The chain combines TRBV29-1 with TRBJ2-1; TRBD2 matches at 9 bases. Germline values: CDR1 SQVTM, CDR2 ANQGSEA. V shed 0 bases, J shed 5 bases, and the junction held 8 bases outside the gene matches. This CDR3 is built from 16 residues.

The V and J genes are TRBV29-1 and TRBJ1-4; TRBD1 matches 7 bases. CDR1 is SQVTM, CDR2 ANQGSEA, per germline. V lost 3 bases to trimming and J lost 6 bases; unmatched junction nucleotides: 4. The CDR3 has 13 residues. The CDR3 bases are TGCAGCGTTGATCGGCAGGGGGATGAAAAACTGTTTTTT. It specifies CSVDRQGDEKLFF.